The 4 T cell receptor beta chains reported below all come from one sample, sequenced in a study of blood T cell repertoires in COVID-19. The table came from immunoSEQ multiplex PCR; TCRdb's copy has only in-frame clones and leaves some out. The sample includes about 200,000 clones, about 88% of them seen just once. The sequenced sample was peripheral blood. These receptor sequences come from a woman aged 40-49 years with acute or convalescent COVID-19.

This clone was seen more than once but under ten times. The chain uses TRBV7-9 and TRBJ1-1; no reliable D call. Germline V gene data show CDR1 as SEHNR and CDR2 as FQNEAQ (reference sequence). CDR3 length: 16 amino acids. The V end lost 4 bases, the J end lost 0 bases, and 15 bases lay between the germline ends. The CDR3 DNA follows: TGTGCCAGCAGCTCCCGTTTGGGCCGGATGAACACTGAAGCTTTCTTT. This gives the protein CASSSRLGRMNTEAFF.

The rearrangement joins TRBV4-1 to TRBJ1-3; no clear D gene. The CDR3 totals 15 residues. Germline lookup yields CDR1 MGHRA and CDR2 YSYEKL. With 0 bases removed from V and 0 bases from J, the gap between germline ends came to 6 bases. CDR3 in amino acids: CASSQDGGSGNTIYF. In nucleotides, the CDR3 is TGCGCCAGCAGCCAAGATGGCGGCTCTGGAAACACCATATATTTT.

The CDR3 loop is CSVPPGTSGGATFLWEQYV. The CDR3 nucleotides are TGCAGCGTGCCCCCCGGGACTAGCGGGGGGGCCACCTTCCTTTGGGAGCAGTACGTC. The chain has TRBV29-1 and TRBJ2-7; 16 bases are shared with TRBD2. This CDR3 has 19 residues. The V and J ends lost 6 bases and 7 bases, in that order; junction bases with no gene match: 21. From germline, CDR1 is SQVTM and CDR2 ANQGSEA.

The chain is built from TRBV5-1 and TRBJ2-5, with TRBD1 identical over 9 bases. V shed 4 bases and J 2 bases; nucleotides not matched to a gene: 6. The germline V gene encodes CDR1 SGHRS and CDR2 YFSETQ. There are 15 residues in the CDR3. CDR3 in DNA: TGCGCCAGCAGCAGGTTGACAGGGGGACAAGAGACCCAGTACTTC. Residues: CASSRLTGGQETQYF. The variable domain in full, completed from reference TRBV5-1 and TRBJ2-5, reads KAGVTQTPRYLIKTRGQQVTLSCSPISGHRSVSWYQQTPGQGLQFLFEYFSETQRNKGNFPGRFSGRQFSNSRSEMNVSTLELGDSALYLCASSRLTGGQETQYFGPGTRLLVL.